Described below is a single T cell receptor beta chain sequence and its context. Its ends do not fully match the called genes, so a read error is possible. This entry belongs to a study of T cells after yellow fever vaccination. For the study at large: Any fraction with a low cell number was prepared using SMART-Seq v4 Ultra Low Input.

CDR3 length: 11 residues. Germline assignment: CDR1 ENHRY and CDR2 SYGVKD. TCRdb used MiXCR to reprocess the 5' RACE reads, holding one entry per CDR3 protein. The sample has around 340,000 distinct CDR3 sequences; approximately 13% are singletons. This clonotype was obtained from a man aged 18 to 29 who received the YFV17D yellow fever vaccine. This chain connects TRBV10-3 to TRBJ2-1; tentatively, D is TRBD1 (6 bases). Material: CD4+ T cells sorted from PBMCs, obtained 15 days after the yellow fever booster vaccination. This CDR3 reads CAISSDSTPVF. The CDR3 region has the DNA TGTGCCATCAGCTCGGACAGTACACCGGTCTTC.